A selection of T cell receptor beta chains follows, all from one sample in a study of Tregs in tolerant kidney transplant recipients. Assay: immunoSEQ multiplex PCR; the TCRdb copy retains only in-frame clones and omits some. The sample lists about 59,000 clones, 80% to 90% occurring once. Sequences were obtained from CD4+ T cells from blood. Every receptor here comes from a human donor in good health. The CDR3 runs from the conserved cysteine through the conserved F or W. D genes are given only for firm matches.

v_gene: TRBV2; d_gene: .; j_gene: TRBJ2-1; CDR3aa: CASRLGGPYEQFF
v_gene: TRBV11-3; d_gene: .; j_gene: TRBJ2-7; CDR3aa: CASSAWDNAYEQYF
v_gene: TRBV19; d_gene: .; j_gene: TRBJ2-3; CDR3aa: CASTPRGVGADTQYF
v_gene: TRBV13; d_gene: TRBD2; j_gene: TRBJ2-1; CDR3aa: CASAGVNEQFF
v_gene: TRBV15; d_gene: TRBD1; j_gene: TRBJ2-7; CDR3aa: CATSSGGTGSYEQYF
v_gene: TRBV18; d_gene: .; j_gene: TRBJ2-5; CDR3aa: CASSPSLTETQYF
v_gene: TRBV6-5; d_gene: .; j_gene: TRBJ1-2; CDR3aa: CASRPTDFYGYTF
v_gene: TRBV19; d_gene: TRBD2; j_gene: TRBJ2-1; CDR3aa: CASTLAGGTYNEQFF
v_gene: TRBV7-2; d_gene: .; j_gene: TRBJ2-7; CDR3aa: CASSLNEEQYF
v_gene: TRBV7-2; d_gene: .; j_gene: TRBJ1-5; CDR3aa: CASSFIWGNQPQHF
v_gene: TRBV20-1; d_gene: .; j_gene: TRBJ2-1; CDR3aa: CSASVGLEQFF
v_gene: TRBV29-1; d_gene: .; j_gene: TRBJ1-1; CDR3aa: CSVDERRSNTEAFF
v_gene: TRBV7-7; d_gene: .; j_gene: TRBJ1-1; CDR3aa: CASSLDRNTEAFF
v_gene: TRBV5-1; d_gene: .; j_gene: TRBJ1-2; CDR3aa: CASSLDSYGYTF
v_gene: TRBV27; d_gene: TRBD1; j_gene: TRBJ2-1; CDR3aa: CASSLYDRGKNNEQFF
v_gene: TRBV11-2; d_gene: TRBD1; j_gene: TRBJ2-5; CDR3aa: CASGHGGQVGTQYF
v_gene: TRBV6-1; d_gene: TRBD1; j_gene: TRBJ2-7; CDR3aa: CASKNRGSFYEQYF
v_gene: TRBV4-3; d_gene: TRBD1; j_gene: TRBJ1-1; CDR3aa: CASSQDLGTAEAFF
v_gene: TRBV5-6; d_gene: .; j_gene: TRBJ2-7; CDR3aa: CASTALRDNSYEQYF
v_gene: TRBV5-1; d_gene: TRBD2; j_gene: TRBJ2-1; CDR3aa: CASSFGLAGPREQFF
v_gene: TRBV5-1; d_gene: .; j_gene: TRBJ2-1; CDR3aa: CASSDSNEQFF
v_gene: TRBV4-1; d_gene: .; j_gene: TRBJ2-3; CDR3aa: CASSQDPVKDTQYF
v_gene: TRBV6-5; d_gene: .; j_gene: TRBJ1-1; CDR3aa: CASSAQMNTEAFF
v_gene: TRBV19; d_gene: .; j_gene: TRBJ1-5; CDR3aa: CASEARGNQPQHF